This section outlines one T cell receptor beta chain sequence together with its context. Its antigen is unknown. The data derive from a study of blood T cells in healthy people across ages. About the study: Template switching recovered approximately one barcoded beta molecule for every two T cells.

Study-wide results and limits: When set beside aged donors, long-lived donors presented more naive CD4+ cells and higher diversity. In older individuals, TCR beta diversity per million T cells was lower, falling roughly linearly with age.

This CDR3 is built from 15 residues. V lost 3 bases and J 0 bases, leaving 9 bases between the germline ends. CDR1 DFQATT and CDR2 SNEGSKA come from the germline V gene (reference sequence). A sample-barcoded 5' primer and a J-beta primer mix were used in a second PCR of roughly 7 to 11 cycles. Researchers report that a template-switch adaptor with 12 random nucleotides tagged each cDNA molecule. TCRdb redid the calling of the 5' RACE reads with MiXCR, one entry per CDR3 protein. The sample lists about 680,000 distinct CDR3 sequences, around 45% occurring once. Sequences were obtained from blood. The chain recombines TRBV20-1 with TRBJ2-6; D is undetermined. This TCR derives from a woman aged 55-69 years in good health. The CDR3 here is CSASRVLSGANVLTF. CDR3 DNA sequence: TGCAGTGCTAGCAGAGTCCTCTCTGGGGCCAACGTCCTGACTTTC.